These T cell receptor beta chains were read from a single sample in a study of T cell responses to AZD1222 COVID-19 vaccine. The data were produced by immunoSEQ multiplex PCR, yet TCRdb's version contains in-frame clones alone and is incomplete. The sample shows 75,000 to 100,000 clones, 90% of them seen only once. Sequencing used peripheral blood, obtained on day 0 of AZD1222 vaccination. These receptors were obtained from an adult in good health. Each CDR3 is given without its conserved first and last residue.

>TRBV6-5
ASIAVTGGANVLT
>TRBV10-1
ASSEMGQNTGELF
>TRBV7-2
ASSLEVYGTGELF
>TRBV4-2
ASSPGLANSPLH
>TRBV27
ATQAGTSDYGYT
>TRBV7-2
ASSHSPQGGLTGELF
>TRBV7-3
ASSNRQGEQF
>TRBV18
ASSPAVSGVLSGANVLT
>TRBV11-2
ASSSGLEYEQY
>TRBV7-2
ASSLVSYGYT
>TRBV28
ASSSVGTGSEQY
>TRBV27
ASSLGGYRNEQF
>TRBV15
ATSTRMGVNTGELF
>TRBV9
ASSWGLAGVYNEQF
>TRBV5-8
ASSPAVAQVYEQY
>TRBV30
AWSTGWDQPQH
>TRBV4-3
ASSQEKTGIGEQY
>TRBV19
ATRPTGTGGKNTEAF
>TRBV19
ATKRSPARADNQPQH
>TRBV6-2/TRBV6-3
ASSSRQGSYNEQF
>TRBV5-8
ASRRNRATYSGNTIY
>TRBV24-1
ATSDPASTDTQY
>TRBV7-9
ASSLVRGTDTQY
>TRBV18
ASSRLSAEAF
>TRBV7-6
ASSLGGQGGLDEQY